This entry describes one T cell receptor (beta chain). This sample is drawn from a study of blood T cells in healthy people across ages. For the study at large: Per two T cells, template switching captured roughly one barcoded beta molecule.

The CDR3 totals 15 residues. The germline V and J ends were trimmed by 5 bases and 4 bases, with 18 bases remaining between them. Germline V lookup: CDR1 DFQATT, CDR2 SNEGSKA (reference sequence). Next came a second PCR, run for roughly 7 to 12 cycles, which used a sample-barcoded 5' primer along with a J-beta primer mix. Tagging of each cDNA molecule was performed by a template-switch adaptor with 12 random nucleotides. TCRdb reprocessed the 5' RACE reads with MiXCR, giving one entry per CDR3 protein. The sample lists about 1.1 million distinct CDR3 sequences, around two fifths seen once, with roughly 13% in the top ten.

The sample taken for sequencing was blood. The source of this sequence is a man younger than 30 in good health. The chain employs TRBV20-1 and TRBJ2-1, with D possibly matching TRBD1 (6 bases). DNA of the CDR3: TGCAGTGCTTCCCCCCAGGGGAATCAATACAATGAGCAGTTCTTC. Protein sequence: CSASPQGNQYNEQFF.